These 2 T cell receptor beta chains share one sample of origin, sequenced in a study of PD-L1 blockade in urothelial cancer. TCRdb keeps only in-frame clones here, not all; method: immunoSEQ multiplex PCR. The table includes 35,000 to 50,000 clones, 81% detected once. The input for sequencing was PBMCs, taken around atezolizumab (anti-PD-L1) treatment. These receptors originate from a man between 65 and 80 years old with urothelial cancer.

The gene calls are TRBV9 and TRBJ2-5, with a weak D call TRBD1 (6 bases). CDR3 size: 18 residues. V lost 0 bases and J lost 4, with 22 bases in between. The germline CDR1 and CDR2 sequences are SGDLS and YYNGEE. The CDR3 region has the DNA TGTGCCAGCAGCGTAGGAGTAGGGGGTGGTGGGTTGATAGAGACCCAGTACTTC. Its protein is CASSVGVGGGGLIETQYF.

CDR3 region: CSAAQGRAETQYF. CDR3 DNA: TGCAGCGCTGCCCAGGGGCGCGCGGAGACCCAGTACTTC. This rearrangement joins TRBV29-1 to TRBJ2-5, with a tentative D call TRBD1 (6 bases). Germline CDR1 SQVTM, CDR2 ANQGSEA. The V end was cut by 7 bases, the J end by 5 bases, with 17 bases between. The CDR3 contains 13 residues.